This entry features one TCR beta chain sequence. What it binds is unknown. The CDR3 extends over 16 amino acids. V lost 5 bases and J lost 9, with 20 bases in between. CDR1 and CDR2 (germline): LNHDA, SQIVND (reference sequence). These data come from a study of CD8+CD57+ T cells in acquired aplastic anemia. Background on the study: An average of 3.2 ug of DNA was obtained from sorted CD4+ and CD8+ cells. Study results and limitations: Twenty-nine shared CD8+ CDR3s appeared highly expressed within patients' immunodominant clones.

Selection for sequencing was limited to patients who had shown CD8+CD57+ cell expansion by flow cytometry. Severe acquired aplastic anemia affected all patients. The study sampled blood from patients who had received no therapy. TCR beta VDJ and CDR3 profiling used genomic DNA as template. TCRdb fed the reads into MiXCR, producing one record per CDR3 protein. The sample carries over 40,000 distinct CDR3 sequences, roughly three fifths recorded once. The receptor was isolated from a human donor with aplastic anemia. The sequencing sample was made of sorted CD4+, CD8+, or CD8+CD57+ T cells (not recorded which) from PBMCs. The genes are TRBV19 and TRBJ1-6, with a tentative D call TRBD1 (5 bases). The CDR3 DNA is TGTGCCAGTAGTGATCAGGGAGTGCTGTCCACTTCACCCCTCCACTTT. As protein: CASSDQGVLSTSPLHF.